This T cell receptor (beta chain) was found in a study of blood T cells in healthy people across ages. The study's findings and limits: PBMCs went unsorted, and a conclusive naive versus antigen-experienced comparison was therefore prevented. Strong correlation existed between TCR beta diversity and naive T cell percentage.

It was with a sample-barcoded 5' primer and a J-beta primer mix that a second PCR of roughly 6 to 12 cycles was run. TCRdb reprocessed the 5' RACE reads via MiXCR and lists one record per CDR3 protein. The sample has a few hundred thousand distinct CDR3 sequences; 25% to 30% are singletons. Extraction of total RNA produced a minimum of 6 micrograms from each sample. A word on this clonotype: Its antigen is not identified.

The CDR3 is 16 amino acids. The V gene's germline CDR1 is MDHEN and CDR2 SYDVKM. V dropped 4 bases and J dropped 5 bases, with 18 bases sitting between them. Sequencing used blood. This TCR was sampled from a woman aged 70-85 years in good health. The chain has TRBV28 and TRBJ2-1; tentative D call: TRBD2 (5 bases). The CDR3 nucleotides read TGTGCCAGCAGTTCCCCTACTAGACGAAAAAACAATGAGCAGTTCTTC. It codes for CASSSPTRRKNNEQFF.